The 25 T cell receptor beta chains presented below share a single source sample, sequenced in a study of blood T cell repertoires in COVID-19. Data came from immunoSEQ multiplex PCR; TCRdb stores just in-frame clones and leaves some out. The repertoire consists of about 150,000 clones, with roughly 85% occurring once and the leading ten covering under 8.5%. What was sequenced was peripheral blood. Receptor source: an older woman with COVID-19, enrolled during active disease.

This chain links TRBV7-9 with TRBJ1-4, with TRBD1 matching 8 bases. Germline trimming cut 3 bases from V and 8 bases from J; bases unmatched to any gene: 11. Germline V gene data show CDR1 as SEHNR and CDR2 as FQNEAQ (reference sequence). The CDR3 totals 16 residues. CDR3 DNA sequence: TGTGCCAGCAGCTTCGCTAAGTTGACAGGGGAGGAAAAACTGTTTTTT. Translated, it gives CASSFAKLTGEEKLFF.

J is TRBJ2-2 and V is TRBV19, with 7 bases that match TRBD2. Looked up from germline, CDR1 is LNHDA and CDR2 is SQIVND (reference sequence). The CDR3 totals 15 residues. V shed 6 bases, J shed 4 bases, and the junction held 8 bases outside the gene matches. Here the CDR3 DNA reads TGTGCCAGTAGGCAACGGGGGGTGGGCACCGGGGAGCTGTTTTTT. Amino acids: CASRQRGVGTGELFF.

V and J are TRBV20-1 and TRBJ1-2; D is ambiguous. The CDR3 totals 11 residues. V gave up 8 bases and J gave up 1 base, with 8 bases separating them. Germline values: CDR1 DFQATT, CDR2 SNEGSKA (reference sequence). CDR3 region: CSSVLNYGYTF. Written as DNA, the CDR3 is TGCAGTTCAGTCCTTAACTATGGCTACACCTTC.

The gene calls are TRBV2 and TRBJ1-5, with D tentatively TRBD1 (5 bases). The germline V and J ends were trimmed by 6 bases and 5 bases, with 14 bases remaining between them. The CDR3 has 14 residues. Germline CDR1 reads SNHLY; CDR2 reads FYNNEI. CDR3 bases: TGTGCCAGCAGGGTCGACAGAGGATATCAGCCCCAGCATTTT. As protein: CASRVDRGYQPQHF. Full variable domain (outside the CDR3, taken from reference TRBV2 and TRBJ1-5): EPEVTQTPSHQVTQMGQEVILRCVPISNHLYFYWYRQILGQKVEFLVSFYNNEISEKSEIFDDQFSVERPDGSNFTLKIRSTKLEDSAMYFCASRVDRGYQPQHFGDGTRLSIL.

This chain links TRBV18 with TRBJ1-5; possibly TRBD1 for D (5 bases). The germline V and J ends were trimmed by 5 bases and 2 bases, with 10 bases remaining between them. In germline, CDR1 is KGHSH, CDR2 LQKENI. The CDR3 has 14 amino acids. The CDR3 coding sequence is TGTGCCAGCTCAAATGCGGGGGGCAATCAGCCCCAGCATTTT. It encodes CASSNAGGNQPQHF.

The chain uses TRBV12-3 or TRBV12-4 and TRBJ1-3; the D is unclear. V lost 3 bases, J lost 0 bases, and 3 bases lay in between. The CDR3 covers 13 residues. In DNA form, the CDR3 reads TGTGCCAGCAGTTTTAACTCTGGAAACACCATATATTTT. This encodes CASSFNSGNTIYF.

The chain carries TRBV7-9 and TRBJ2-5; the D gene is possibly TRBD2 (6 bases). Between the trimmed V and J ends, which lost 0 bases and 2 bases, there was a span of 10 bases. Per the germline V gene, CDR1 is SEHNR and CDR2 is FQNEAQ (reference sequence). This CDR3 has 15 residues. This CDR3 is CASSLAGGGQETQYF. CDR3 nucleotide sequence: TGTGCCAGCAGCTTAGCGGGAGGAGGGCAAGAGACCCAGTACTTC.

This chain joins TRBV5-1 and TRBJ2-5, with D unresolved. V was cut by 0 bases and J by 4 bases, with 10 bases left in between. The CDR3 runs 14 residues. Germline V CDR1 and CDR2: SGHRS, YFSETQ. As DNA, the CDR3 is TGCGCCAGCAGCTTGGCCGAGCGCCCAGAGACCCAGTACTTC. Its protein product is CASSLAERPETQYF.

V usage is TRBV5-4 and J usage is TRBJ2-1, with 8 bases fitting TRBD2. The CDR3 has 14 amino acids. The germline V gene encodes CDR1 SGHNT and CDR2 YYREEE (reference sequence). The V gene end was trimmed by 2 bases and the J gene end by 8 bases; junction bases not matched to a gene: 6. CDR3 sequence: CASSLRGGADEQFF. In DNA form, the CDR3 reads TGTGCCAGCAGCTTACGGGGGGGGGCCGATGAGCAGTTCTTC.

The CDR3 DNA sequence: TGTGCCAGCAGTTACTCGAGACAGTCTGAAGCTTTCTTT. It codes for CASSYSRQSEAFF. The chain has TRBV6-6 and TRBJ1-1; the D gene is possibly TRBD1 (5 bases). The CDR3 length is 13 residues. Germline V CDR1 and CDR2: MNHNY, SVGAGI (reference sequence). Deletions cut 0 bases from V and 6 bases from J, with 8 bases between.

This clone was observed once. The chain has TRBV5-1 and TRBJ2-2; possibly TRBD1 for D (6 bases). Germline V gene data show CDR1 as SGHRS and CDR2 as YFSETQ. The V end lost 2 bases, the J end lost 2 bases, and 10 bases lay between the germline ends. This CDR3 has 15 amino acids. CDR3 DNA: TGCGCCAGCAGCTTCCGGGACATAAACACCGGGGAGCTGTTTTTT. Translation gives CASSFRDINTGELFF.

This chain links TRBV7-2 with TRBJ2-1; 7 bases are shared with TRBD2. Trimming cost V 1 base and J 0 bases; bases outside gene matches: 9. The CDR3 spans 18 residues. Germline values: CDR1 SGHTA, CDR2 FQGNSA. This chain's CDR3 is CASSLGGGGLSSYNEQFF. The CDR3 coding sequence is TGTGCCAGCAGCTTAGGGGGGGGTGGCTTGAGCTCCTACAATGAGCAGTTCTTC.

This clone showed up just a few times. This CDR3 is also generated by other DNA sequences in the sample. The rearrangement uses TRBV9 and TRBJ1-6; D possibly corresponds to TRBD1 (6 bases). Germline assignment: CDR1 SGDLS and CDR2 YYNGEE. The length of the CDR3 is 14 residues. V was clipped by 1 base and J by 7 bases, with 9 bases between them. The CDR3 loop is CASSVRGGNSPLHF. The CDR3 DNA follows: TGTGCCAGCAGCGTAAGGGGGGGAAATTCACCCCTCCACTTT.

This clone was detected a few times. This chain joins TRBV6-5 and TRBJ2-2, with 7 bases identical to TRBD2. This CDR3 region has 15 residues. The V gene's germline CDR1 is MNHEY and CDR2 SVGAGI. V lost 6 bases, J lost 0 bases, and 4 bases stayed unmatched. CDR3 DNA sequence: TGTGCCAGCAGAAGCGGGACGGCGAACACCGGGGAGCTGTTTTTT. The encoded protein is CASRSGTANTGELFF.

V usage is TRBV5-5 and J usage is TRBJ2-1; D uncertain. Trimming removed 2 bases at V and 7 bases at J, with 10 bases between. The CDR3 length is 13 residues. CDR1 and CDR2 from the germline V gene are SGHKS and YYEKEE (reference sequence). The CDR3 loop reads CASSFAWANEQFF. The CDR3 region has the DNA TGTGCCAGCAGCTTCGCGTGGGCGAATGAGCAGTTCTTC.

This clone was seen more than once but under ten times. CDR3 DNA: TGTGCCAGCAGCCAAGTTGGACAGGAGTTTGGAAACACCATATATTTT. It codes for CASSQVGQEFGNTIYF. The chain has TRBV14 and TRBJ1-3, with 7 positions matching TRBD1. Germline V gives CDR1 SGHDN, CDR2 FVKESK. This CDR3 has 16 residues. Trimming cost V 1 base and J 3 bases; bases outside gene matches: 6.

This rearrangement joins TRBV29-1 to TRBJ1-2; TRBD1 matches at 7 bases. The CDR3 runs 13 residues. The J segment lost 8 bases and the V segment lost 4 bases, leaving 10 bases of the junction unmatched. CDR1 is SQVTM and CDR2 is ANQGSEA in the germline V gene. The CDR3 bases are TGCAGCGTTGGGGGTAAGACAGGGAACGGCTACACCTTC. Protein: CSVGGKTGNGYTF.

The sample holds a few counts of this clone. This chain connects TRBV9 to TRBJ1-2; 10 bases match TRBD1. The junction had 7 bases not matched to a gene; V was cut back by 3 bases and J by 8 bases. Germline-derived CDR1 and CDR2 are SGDLS and YYNGEE. The CDR3 totals 14 residues. The CDR3 sequence: CASSGKDRGYGYTF. The CDR3 DNA reads as TGTGCCAGCAGCGGGAAGGACAGGGGGTACGGCTACACCTTC.

V usage is TRBV30 and J usage is TRBJ1-5; tentative D call: TRBD1 (5 bases). The CDR3 runs to 13 residues. Germline loops: CDR1 GTSNPN, CDR2 SVGIG (reference sequence). The ends were cut back, 5 bases at V and 6 bases at J, with 14 bases in the middle. The CDR3: CAWAVGQGQPQHF. In DNA, the CDR3 is TGTGCCTGGGCGGTGGGGCAAGGTCAGCCCCAGCATTTT.

The V gene is TRBV19, the J gene TRBJ1-2; 7 bases are a match to TRBD1. V shed 5 bases, J shed 4 bases, and the junction held 1 base outside the gene matches. This CDR3 contains 12 residues. Germline CDR1 is LNHDA and CDR2 is SQIVND (reference sequence). The CDR3, as DNA: TGTGCCAGTAGTCGACAGGGCTATGGCTACACCTTC. It specifies CASSRQGYGYTF. Filled out from reference TRBV19 and TRBJ1-2, the complete variable domain reads DGGITQSPKYLFRKEGQNVTLSCEQNLNHDAMYWYRQDPGQGLRLIYYSQIVNDFQKGDIAEGYSVSREKKESFPLTVTSAQKNPTAFYLCASSRQGYGYTFGSGTRLTVV.

The chain links TRBV9 to TRBJ2-5; 10 nucleotides match TRBD1. Germline-derived CDR1 and CDR2 are SGDLS and YYNGEE. The V and J ends lost 4 bases and 3 bases, in that order; junction bases with no gene match: 9. The CDR3 has 16 residues. The CDR3 DNA reads as TGTGCCAGCAGCCCCAACCTAGGGACAGGGGAAGAGACCCAGTACTTC. Amino acids: CASSPNLGTGEETQYF.

This clone appeared a single time. The V and J genes are TRBV18 and TRBJ2-3, with a weak D call TRBD1 (6 bases). V lost 0 bases, J lost 0 bases, and 10 bases lay in between. This CDR3 is 16 amino acids long. Germline V lookup: CDR1 KGHSH, CDR2 LQKENI. The chain's CDR3 is CASSPPSGASTDTQYF. The CDR3 nucleotides read TGTGCCAGCTCACCACCTTCAGGGGCTAGCACAGATACGCAGTATTTT.

The V call is TRBV7-9, the J call TRBJ2-7; D is possibly TRBD1 (5 bases). Trimming removed 5 bases from V and 2 bases from J, with 13 bases in between. This CDR3 comprises 14 residues. Germline assignment: CDR1 SEHNR and CDR2 FQNEAQ (reference sequence). The CDR3 DNA follows: TGTGCCAGCAGCCAACAGGTTAGCCCCTACGAGCAGTACGTC. Translating gives CASSQQVSPYEQYV.

V and J are TRBV5-1 and TRBJ2-1, with 9 bases aligning to TRBD2. With V trimmed by 3 bases and J by 5 bases, 12 bases remained unmatched. The CDR3 extends over 17 amino acids. The germline V gene has CDR1 SGHRS and CDR2 YFSETQ. As DNA, the CDR3 is TGCGCCAGCAGCTCTAGGCCGGTGCTAGCGGGGAACAATGAGCAGTTCTTC. This sequence encodes CASSSRPVLAGNNEQFF.

This clone has just a few counts. This chain links TRBV6-5 with TRBJ1-2; 8 bases map to TRBD1. This CDR3 has 14 residues. With V trimmed by 7 bases and J by 8 bases, 12 bases remained unmatched. The germline V gene encodes CDR1 MNHEY and CDR2 SVGAGI. CDR3 protein: CASTKHKTGDGYTF. In DNA, the CDR3 is TGTGCCAGCACCAAACATAAGACAGGGGACGGCTACACCTTC.